The 29 T cell receptor beta chains below were found in one sample sequenced in a study of identical twins. In TCRdb, the 5' RACE reads were re-called with MiXCR into one record per CDR3 protein. The sample records roughly 750,000 distinct CDR3 sequences, roughly 20% being singletons. These records were also assigned to another study, of T cells expressing NK-cell markers.

Input material: PBMCs. The receptor source for this set is a woman younger than 30 in good health.

The V and J genes are TRBV11-2 and TRBJ2-7; 12 nucleotides match TRBD2. V dropped 1 base and J dropped 4; count of bases not matched to a gene: 8. Germline V CDR1 and CDR2: SGHAT, FQNNGV. The CDR3 has 17 amino acids. DNA for the CDR3: TGTGCCAGCAGCTTAGCTAGCGGGAGGGCCGACGTTTACGAGCAGTACTTC. Protein sequence: CASSLASGRADVYEQYF. Full variable domain (remainder filled in from reference TRBV11-2 and TRBJ2-7): EAGVAQSPRYKIIEKRQSVAFWCNPISGHATLYWYQQILGQGPKLLIQFQNNGVVDDSQLPKDRFSAERLKGVDSTLKIQPAKLEDSAVYLCASSLASGRADVYEQYFGPGTRLTVT.

This clonotype was observed a few times. CDR3 protein: CASSLAGWRNEQFF. The CDR3 DNA reads as TGTGCCAGCAGCTTAGCGGGCTGGCGCAATGAGCAGTTCTTC. J is TRBJ2-1 and V is TRBV7-8; no clear D gene. The length of the CDR3 is 14 residues. CDR1 and CDR2 from the germline V gene are SGHVS and FQNEAQ. V was shortened by 0 bases and J by 6 bases, with 9 bases between the two germline ends.

This clonotype was seen repeatedly, ten times or more. The chain combines TRBV5-1 with TRBJ2-3, with D unclear. Trimming cost V 6 bases and J 0 bases, with 8 bases left between them. This CDR3 has 13 amino acids. Germline V gives CDR1 SGHRS, CDR2 YFSETQ. CDR3 in amino acids: CASKYPSTDTQYF. Written as DNA, the CDR3 is TGCGCCAGCAAATATCCTAGCACAGATACGCAGTATTTT.

This clonotype was picked up many times. The chain uses TRBV20-1 and TRBJ2-2; D uncertain. Germline values: CDR1 DFQATT, CDR2 SNEGSKA (reference sequence). This CDR3 has 13 amino acids. The V end was cut by 3 bases, the J end by 2 bases, with 7 bases between. The CDR3 region is CSASGFNTGELFF. The CDR3 bases are TGCAGTGCTAGCGGGTTCAACACCGGGGAGCTGTTTTTT.

This clonotype was counted a few times. The rearrangement uses TRBV20-1 and TRBJ1-2, with TRBD1 as a possible D gene (6 bases). Germline-derived CDR1 and CDR2 are DFQATT and SNEGSKA (reference sequence). This CDR3 contains 14 residues. Trimming left V 0 bases short and J 8 bases short, with 16 bases between. The CDR3 DNA follows: TGCAGTGCTAGAGACCCGGGGACACCCTTGGGCTACACCTTC. The encoded protein is CSARDPGTPLGYTF.

This clonotype was observed a few times. The rearrangement joins TRBV3-1 to TRBJ2-7; 13 bases line up with TRBD2. Germline CDR1 and CDR2: LGHDT and YNNKEL (reference sequence). V was clipped by 1 base and J by 0 bases; unmatched bases: 3. CDR3 length: 17 residues. As DNA, the CDR3 is TGTGCCAGCAGCCAAGTCGGGACTAGCGGGGCCTCCTACGAGCAGTACTTC. Translated, it gives CASSQVGTSGASYEQYF.

This chain joins TRBV5-1 and TRBJ1-1; D might be TRBD1 (6 bases). This CDR3 has 15 amino acids. Trimming shortened V by 4 bases and J by 3 bases, and 16 bases separated the two germline ends. CDR1 and CDR2 (germline): SGHRS, YFSETQ. The CDR3 loop reads CASSAGQFDYTEAFF. CDR3 nucleotide sequence: TGCGCCAGCAGCGCAGGACAGTTTGACTACACTGAAGCTTTCTTT.

This clonotype was detected only a few times. The rearrangement joins TRBV12-3 or TRBV12-4 to TRBJ1-2, with D possibly being TRBD1 (6 bases). There are 15 residues in the CDR3. V lost 3 bases and J lost 5, with 16 bases in between. The CDR3: CASSLIRGTGYGYTF. The CDR3 coding sequence is TGTGCCAGCAGTTTGATTCGTGGCACAGGGTATGGCTACACCTTC.

This clonotype was detected a few times. This chain connects TRBV12-3 or TRBV12-4 to TRBJ2-5; the D gene is possibly TRBD1 (5 bases). The germline V and J ends were trimmed by 3 bases and 1 base, with 12 bases remaining between them. The CDR3 sequence is 15 residues long. CDR3 DNA sequence: TGTGCCAGCAGTTTGGGGCAGCTCCCCCAAGAGACCCAGTACTTC. This translates into CASSLGQLPQETQYF.

This sequence joins TRBV20-1 and TRBJ1-2; D perhaps matches TRBD1 (6 bases). This CDR3 is built from 16 residues. Trimming pared 0 bases from V and 4 bases from J, leaving 18 bases between. CDR1 and CDR2 (germline): DFQATT, SNEGSKA (reference sequence). The CDR3: CSARDPGGLSLYGYTF. The DNA for the CDR3 is TGCAGTGCTAGAGATCCCGGGGGCCTCTCCCTCTATGGCTACACCTTC.

This clonotype was observed a few times. The chain employs TRBV20-1 and TRBJ2-1; tentatively, D is TRBD2 (6 bases). CDR3 length: 14 residues. Germline CDR1 is DFQATT and CDR2 is SNEGSKA (reference sequence). V was shortened by 4 bases and J by 1 base, with 11 bases between the two germline ends. DNA of the CDR3: TGCAGTGCTATAGCGGTCGTATCCTACAATGAGCAGTTCTTC. Protein: CSAIAVVSYNEQFF.

In this sample, this clonotype turned up once. The genes are TRBV20-1 and TRBJ2-7, with D perhaps given as TRBD1 or TRBD2 (5 bases each). V shed 6 bases and J shed 1 base, with 16 bases lying between them. Looked up from germline, CDR1 is DFQATT and CDR2 is SNEGSKA (reference sequence). This CDR3 region has 14 residues. The CDR3 sequence is CSARDGDGSYEQYF. As DNA, the CDR3 is TGCAGTGCCCGGGATGGGGACGGATCCTACGAGCAGTACTTC.

As to this clonotype: One end of the junction does not line up with germline, which may come from a read error. The chain uses TRBV12-3 or TRBV12-4 and TRBJ2-2; D is possibly TRBD2 (5 bases). This CDR3 spans 14 amino acids. The CDR3 spells CASILGLFTGELFF. The CDR3 nucleotides read TGTGCCAGCATTTTAGGACTCTTCACCGGGGAGCTGTTTTTT.

The CDR3 here is CSAIRLAIDTQYF. Written as DNA, the CDR3 is TGCAGTGCTATAAGACTAGCTATAGATACGCAGTATTTT. This chain joins TRBV20-1 and TRBJ2-3; 7 bases map to TRBD2. Germline V CDR1 and CDR2: DFQATT, SNEGSKA (reference sequence). V lost 4 bases, J lost 5 bases, and 6 bases stayed unmatched. The CDR3 spans 13 residues.

The rearrangement uses TRBV7-9 and TRBJ1-2; no clear D. Per germline, CDR1 SEHNR and CDR2 FQNEAQ (reference sequence). This CDR3 is 15 amino acids long. Deletions cut 7 bases from V and 4 bases from J, with 19 bases between. CDR3 DNA: TGTGCCAGCACCCTAGAGCGCGGGGTTTCCTATGGCTACACCTTC. It specifies CASTLERGVSYGYTF.

CDR3 region: CATETSGMTDTQYF. CDR3 DNA sequence: TGTGCCACAGAAACTAGCGGGATGACAGATACGCAGTATTTT. This chain joins TRBV5-5 and TRBJ2-3, with 10 bases matching TRBD2. Losses at the gene ends were 9 bases for V and 3 bases for J; bases not matched to a gene: 7. There are 14 residues in the CDR3. The germline gives CDR1 SGHKS, CDR2 YYEKEE (reference sequence).

This clonotype was picked up many times. The V call is TRBV4-3, the J call TRBJ2-1, with D unresolved. This CDR3 spans 15 amino acids. Germline V gene lookup returns CDR1 LGHNA and CDR2 YSLEER. V was shortened by 1 base and J by 0 bases, with 7 bases between the two germline ends. The DNA of the CDR3 is TGCGCCAGCAGCCAAGCACTGAGCTCCTACAATGAGCAGTTCTTC. The encoded protein is CASSQALSSYNEQFF.

The J gene is TRBJ2-1, the V gene TRBV5-1, with TRBD2 identical over 11 bases. V dropped 5 bases and J dropped 9; count of bases not matched to a gene: 13. This CDR3 region has 16 residues. Looked up from germline, CDR1 is SGHRS and CDR2 is YFSETQ. The CDR3 DNA reads as TGCGCCAGCAGATTGATCGTTACTAGCGGGAGCGTTGAGCAGTTCTTC. Residues: CASRLIVTSGSVEQFF.

There are a few counts of this clonotype. The rearrangement uses TRBV6-1 and TRBJ1-2; TRBD1 might be the D (6 bases). Looked up from germline, CDR1 is MNHNS and CDR2 is SASEGT. The ends were cut back, 7 bases at V and 8 bases at J, with 17 bases in the middle. CDR3 length: 13 residues. The CDR3 sequence: CASTKLQGRGYTF. The CDR3 coding sequence is TGTGCCAGCACTAAGCTCCAGGGGCGCGGCTACACCTTC.

This clonotype appeared a few times. The genes are TRBV10-2 and TRBJ2-3; TRBD2 aligns across 14 bases. The V and J ends lost 8 bases and 6 bases, in that order; junction bases with no gene match: 10. Germline V gene lookup returns CDR1 WSHSY and CDR2 SAAADI. The CDR3 is made up of 16 amino acids. CDR3 in amino acids: CASSTGTSGRPDTQYF. As DNA, the CDR3 is TGCGCCAGCTCTACCGGGACTAGCGGGAGACCGGATACGCAGTATTTT.

The V gene is TRBV5-4, the J gene TRBJ2-3; the match to TRBD2 covers 16 bases. There are 18 residues in the CDR3. The germline gives CDR1 SGHNT, CDR2 YYREEE (reference sequence). V lost 5 bases and J lost 0; bases outside the gene matches: 6. The CDR3 region has the DNA TGTGCCAGCAGGTCGGGACTAGCGGGAGGGGCTAGCACAGATACGCAGTATTTT. Amino acid sequence: CASRSGLAGGASTDTQYF.

V usage is TRBV2 and J usage is TRBJ2-7; tentatively, D is TRBD2 (5 bases). Between the trimmed V and J ends, which lost 3 bases and 5 bases, there was a span of 14 bases. The length of the CDR3 is 14 residues. The V gene's germline CDR1 is SNHLY and CDR2 FYNNEI. The CDR3 DNA reads as TGTGCCAGCAGTGATTCGGGGTTTATCCACGAGCAGTACTTC. Encoded protein: CASSDSGFIHEQYF.

This clonotype was recorded at least ten times. The chain uses TRBV5-1 and TRBJ2-1, with 8 nucleotides matching TRBD1. CDR1 is SGHRS, CDR2 YFSETQ, per germline. J was trimmed by 4 bases and V by 4 bases; bases with no gene match: 7. The CDR3 spans 15 residues. The CDR3 DNA reads as TGCGCCAGCAGCAACACCGGGACAGGATACAATGAGCAGTTCTTC. Translation: CASSNTGTGYNEQFF. The full variable domain, with the rest looked up from reference TRBV5-1 and TRBJ2-1, is KAGVTQTPRYLIKTRGQQVTLSCSPISGHRSVSWYQQTPGQGLQFLFEYFSETQRNKGNFPGRFSGRQFSNSRSEMNVSTLELGDSALYLCASSNTGTGYNEQFFGPGTRLTVL.

This clonotype showed up just a few times. The chain carries TRBV29-1 and TRBJ1-1; D gene uncertain. Germline V lookup: CDR1 SQVTM, CDR2 ANQGSEA. With 3 bases removed from V and 3 bases from J, the gap between germline ends came to 2 bases. This CDR3 spans 10 amino acids. The CDR3 protein is CSVEYTEAFF. CDR3 bases: TGCAGCGTTGAGTACACTGAAGCTTTCTTT.

This clonotype was recorded a few times. The CDR3 protein is CSAAQVLRTDTQYF. In DNA, the CDR3 is TGCAGTGCTGCCCAGGTTCTGCGCACAGATACGCAGTATTTT. V is TRBV20-1 and J is TRBJ2-3; no reliable D call. The V end was cut by 5 bases, the J end by 1 base, with 13 bases between. The CDR3 length is 14 residues. Looked up from germline, CDR1 is DFQATT and CDR2 is SNEGSKA (reference sequence).

This sequence joins TRBV29-1 and TRBJ2-1; D remains unclear. The CDR3 is 10 residues long. Germline lookup yields CDR1 SQVTM and CDR2 ANQGSEA. V was pared by 4 bases and J by 14 bases, with 12 bases between. DNA for the CDR3: TGCAGCGTTGTTCTTCCTCCCGAGTTCTTC. This encodes CSVVLPPEFF.

Only a few counts were recorded for this clonotype. The rearrangement joins TRBV7-9 to TRBJ1-1; D possibly corresponds to TRBD1 (5 bases). Trimming stripped 6 bases from V and 3 bases from J, with 14 bases between. Germline V gene data show CDR1 as SEHNR and CDR2 as FQNEAQ (reference sequence). The CDR3 covers 14 residues. The CDR3 reads CASSLMDIHTEAFF. The CDR3 DNA reads TGTGCCAGCAGTCTCATGGACATCCACACTGAAGCTTTCTTT.

The genes are TRBV7-8 and TRBJ2-1, with TRBD1 matching 8 bases. Per the germline V gene, CDR1 is SGHVS and CDR2 is FQNEAQ. With 9 bases clipped from V and 4 bases from J, the junction kept 14 bases outside the gene matches. The CDR3 runs 16 residues. CDR3 region: CASKLGTGTPYNEQFF. CDR3 in DNA: TGTGCCAGTAAGCTCGGGACAGGAACCCCTTACAATGAGCAGTTCTTC.

This clonotype was observed a handful of times. The V call is TRBV7-9, the J call TRBJ2-2; TRBD1 aligns across 7 bases. Trimming took 3 bases from V and 3 from J; bases not matched to a gene: 4. CDR1 and CDR2 from the germline V gene are SEHNR and FQNEAQ (reference sequence). The CDR3 has 15 amino acids. CDR3: CASSFATGYTGELFF. The DNA of the CDR3 is TGTGCCAGCAGCTTCGCGACAGGGTACACCGGGGAGCTGTTTTTT.